These 32 T cell receptor beta chains were all obtained from the same sample, sequenced in a study of shared clonotypes between healthy human individuals. Measured with immunoSEQ multiplex PCR; TCRdb has only the in-frame clones, and not every one. The sample records 450,000 to 550,000 clones, 79% being singletons. Sequencing was performed on PBMCs. The receptor set was obtained from a woman between 40 and 55 years old in good health. Some clones in this sample may be carry-over from other donors' samples.

V usage is TRBV23-1 and J usage is TRBJ1-5, with unresolved D. TRBV23-1 is assigned to the ORF class and has an uncertain function. This CDR3 is 19 amino acids long. V lost 6 bases and J lost 2, with 26 bases in between. CDR3 coding DNA: TGCGCCAGCAGCCCCCTGCAGGAGACGGTCCGGGTCGGCAATCAGCCCCAGCATTTT. The encoded protein is CASSPLQETVRVGNQPQHF.

This clone was found once. This chain joins TRBV6-1 and TRBJ2-2, with D perhaps assigned TRBD1 or TRBD2 (7 bases each). The CDR3 spans 15 residues. V lost 6 bases and J 0 bases, leaving 11 bases between the germline ends. The germline CDR1 and CDR2 sequences are MNHNS and SASEGT. The CDR3 coding sequence is TGTGCCAGCAGCAGCGGGACAGCGAACACCGGGGAGCTGTTTTTT. It is translated as CASSSGTANTGELFF.

The chain links TRBV18 to TRBJ2-7, with D perhaps given as TRBD1 or TRBD2 (6 bases each). Germline CDR1 KGHSH, CDR2 LQKENI. V lost 3 bases and J lost 0, with 24 bases in between. The length of the CDR3 is 19 residues. The CDR3 DNA sequence: TGTGCCAGCTCACCCTCGAGGGGAAGGGGGGCTGTGAGCTCCTACGAGCAGTACTTC. Translated: CASSPSRGRGAVSSYEQYF.

The V and J genes are TRBV7-9 and TRBJ2-1, with 9 bases aligning to TRBD2. The CDR3 is 17 amino acids. Germline lookup yields CDR1 SEHNR and CDR2 FQNEAQ (reference sequence). After removal of 5 bases from V and 6 bases from J, the junction contained 14 bases not matched to a gene. CDR3 in amino acids: CASSLLSSGTRSNEQFF. DNA for the CDR3: TGTGCCAGCAGCCTCTTGTCTAGCGGGACCAGGAGCAATGAGCAGTTCTTC.

V gene TRBV7-2 combines with J gene TRBJ1-2; D is unresolved. Germline V gives CDR1 SGHTA, CDR2 FQGNSA. The germline V and J ends were trimmed by 2 bases and 2 bases, with 9 bases remaining between them. CDR3 length: 14 amino acids. CDR3 region: CASSLQRTNYGYTF. For the CDR3, the DNA is TGTGCCAGCAGCTTACAGCGGACGAACTATGGCTACACCTTC. Full variable domain (outside the CDR3, taken from reference TRBV7-2 and TRBJ1-2): GAGVSQSPSNKVTEKGKDVELRCDPISGHTALYWYRQSLGQGLEFLIYFQGNSAPDKSGLPSDRFSAERTGGSVSTLTIQRTQQEDSAVYLCASSLQRTNYGYTFGSGTRLTVV.

The chain joins TRBV5-1 to TRBJ2-5; D is possibly TRBD2 (7 bases). The CDR3 length is 18 residues. Trimming took off 1 base at V and 2 bases at J, with 21 bases between the two ends. Germline CDR1 and CDR2: SGHRS and YFSETQ. CDR3 nucleotide sequence: TGCGCCAGCAGCTTGTATACCCGCGGGGGCGCGGGTCAAGAGACCCAGTACTTC. Translation: CASSLYTRGGAGQETQYF. Full variable domain (rest looked up from reference TRBV5-1 and TRBJ2-5): KAGVTQTPRYLIKTRGQQVTLSCSPISGHRSVSWYQQTPGQGLQFLFEYFSETQRNKGNFPGRFSGRQFSNSRSEMNVSTLELGDSALYLCASSLYTRGGAGQETQYFGPGTRLLVL.

V is TRBV5-1 and J is TRBJ2-7, with D perhaps being TRBD1 or TRBD2 (5 bases each). This CDR3 is 12 amino acids long. From germline, CDR1 is SGHRS and CDR2 YFSETQ. Between the trimmed V and J ends, which lost 4 bases and 5 bases, there was a span of 10 bases. The CDR3 here is CASSGPGHEQYF. The CDR3 DNA reads as TGCGCCAGCAGCGGCCCGGGACACGAGCAGTACTTC.

This chain links TRBV4-3 with TRBJ1-4; 12 nucleotides align to TRBD1. Trimming removed 4 bases from V and 7 bases from J; junction bases left unmatched: 10. The germline CDR1 and CDR2 sequences are LGHNA and YSLEER. CDR3 size: 17 residues. The CDR3 here is CASSRGTGGGWREKLFF. The CDR3 DNA follows: TGCGCCAGCAGCCGAGGGACAGGGGGCGGTTGGCGTGAAAAACTGTTTTTT.

The gene calls are TRBV2 and TRBJ1-6; possible D gene TRBD1, 5 bases. Germline V gives CDR1 SNHLY, CDR2 FYNNEI. V lost 6 bases and J 8 bases, leaving 14 bases between the germline ends. The CDR3 extends over 14 amino acids. In DNA form, the CDR3 reads TGTGCCAGCAGGCCGACGGGGGGTGATTCACCCCTCCACTTT. Amino acid sequence: CASRPTGGDSPLHF.

This clone was recorded once. The gene calls are TRBV28 and TRBJ2-7; 9 positions agree with TRBD1. J lost 4 bases, V lost 4 bases, and 5 bases had no gene match. The CDR3 has 14 residues. Germline assignment: CDR1 MDHEN and CDR2 SYDVKM. Here the CDR3 reads CASSSGTGRYEQYF. As DNA, the CDR3 is TGTGCCAGCAGTTCTGGGACAGGGAGATACGAGCAGTACTTC.

V is TRBV2 and J is TRBJ1-2, with D perhaps TRBD1 (6 bases). V lost 4 bases and J lost 3, with 6 bases in between. This CDR3 contains 12 residues. Looked up from germline, CDR1 is SNHLY and CDR2 is FYNNEI. DNA for the CDR3: TGTGCCAGCAGTGGACAGGACTATGGCTACACCTTC. This gives the protein CASSGQDYGYTF.

This sequence joins TRBV19 and TRBJ1-2, with no clear D. CDR1 is LNHDA and CDR2 is SQIVND in the germline V gene (reference sequence). This CDR3 has 12 residues. V was trimmed by 6 bases and J by 8 bases, leaving 13 bases between them. CDR3 nucleotide sequence: TGTGCCAGTAGAAGGGAGCGGTTGGGCTACACCTTC. Its protein product is CASRRERLGYTF.

This chain connects TRBV19 to TRBJ2-3; 9 bases match TRBD2. Germline values: CDR1 LNHDA, CDR2 SQIVND (reference sequence). V lost 6 bases to trimming and J lost 1 base; unmatched junction nucleotides: 8. The CDR3 extends over 16 amino acids. CDR3 in amino acids: CASSPSSGTGTDTQYF. Here the CDR3 DNA reads TGTGCCAGTAGCCCATCTAGCGGGACGGGCACAGATACGCAGTATTTT.

This clone was found once. The chain joins TRBV9 to TRBJ2-1; 12 positions agree with TRBD2. V gave up 0 bases and J gave up 9 bases; unmatched junction bases: 7. This CDR3 spans 16 amino acids. Germline V CDR1 and CDR2: SGDLS, YYNGEE. For the CDR3, the DNA is TGTGCCAGCAGCGTAGAAACTAGCGGGAGGCAAGGTGAGCAGTTCTTC. It translates to CASSVETSGRQGEQFF.

This clone was observed many times. The J gene is TRBJ1-2, the V gene TRBV19; 8 bases align to TRBD1. V lost 3 bases, J lost 0 bases, and 3 bases stayed unmatched. This CDR3 has 15 amino acids. Germline V gene data show CDR1 as LNHDA and CDR2 as SQIVND (reference sequence). The CDR3 bases are TGTGCCAGTAGTATCGGGACAGGAGCTAACTATGGCTACACCTTC. Translating it yields CASSIGTGANYGYTF.

V usage is TRBV7-3 and J usage is TRBJ2-2; either TRBD1 or TRBD2 may fit D (5 bases each). Germline V gives CDR1 SGHTA, CDR2 FQGTGA. V was clipped by 4 bases and J by 5 bases, with 17 bases between them. The CDR3 loop spans 16 amino acids. CDR3 in amino acids: CASSSRKGSGTGELFF. CDR3 in DNA: TGTGCCAGCAGCTCCCGAAAGGGGAGTGGGACCGGGGAGCTGTTTTTT.

V is TRBV6-4 and J is TRBJ2-1; TRBD2 matches at 10 bases. Germline loops: CDR1 MRHNA, CDR2 SNTAGT. V was pared by 5 bases and J by 6 bases, with 4 bases of the junction left unmatched. The CDR3 is 14 amino acids. The CDR3 sequence: CASSSLAGGNEQFF. CDR3 coding DNA: TGTGCCAGCAGTTCCTTAGCGGGAGGCAATGAGCAGTTCTTC.

The genes are TRBV7-2 and TRBJ1-1; D remains ambiguous. Trimming pared 1 base from V and 1 base from J, leaving 4 bases between. CDR1 and CDR2 from the germline V gene are SGHTA and FQGNSA. CDR3 length equals 13 residues. The CDR3 here is CASSLDPNTEAFF. The CDR3 bases are TGTGCCAGCAGCTTAGACCCGAACACTGAAGCTTTCTTT.

There are a few counts of this clone. V gene TRBV29-1 combines with J gene TRBJ1-4, with D unresolved. The CDR3 length is 11 residues. Germline V gene lookup returns CDR1 SQVTM and CDR2 ANQGSEA. V shed 6 bases and J shed 1 base, with 3 bases lying between them. CDR3 nucleotides: TGCAGCGTCAGAACTAATGAAAAACTGTTTTTT. Amino acid sequence: CSVRTNEKLFF.

This clone was detected once. The chain uses TRBV7-8 and TRBJ1-3; unclear D gene. This CDR3 is 16 amino acids long. The V gene lost 2 bases and the J gene lost 0 bases, with 11 bases spanning the gap. Germline CDR1 reads SGHVS; CDR2 reads FQNEAQ. The CDR3: CASSLSGPGSGNTIYF. CDR3 DNA sequence: TGTGCCAGCAGCTTAAGTGGGCCCGGCTCTGGAAACACCATATATTTT.

The rearrangement joins TRBV7-9 to TRBJ1-3, with D possibly being TRBD1 (6 bases). Trimming removed 1 base from V and 3 bases from J, with 7 bases in between. CDR3 size: 14 residues. Germline CDR1 and CDR2: SEHNR and FQNEAQ (reference sequence). CDR3 protein: CASSLDRDGNTIYF. The CDR3, as DNA: TGTGCCAGCAGCTTAGACAGGGATGGAAACACCATATATTTT.

The gene calls are TRBV28 and TRBJ2-3; 12 bases map to TRBD2. J gave up 7 bases and V 2 bases, and 4 bases lay outside the gene matches. From germline, CDR1 is MDHEN and CDR2 SYDVKM. This CDR3 is 15 amino acids long. The CDR3 DNA reads TGTGCCAGCAGTTTACTAGCGGGAGGGCCAAATACGCAGTATTTT. Translating gives CASSLLAGGPNTQYF.

Only a few counts were recorded for this clone. This rearrangement joins TRBV6-1 to TRBJ1-1; the D is unclear. Trimming took 3 bases from V and 7 from J, leaving 12 bases between them. CDR1 MNHNS and CDR2 SASEGT come from the germline V gene. This CDR3 region has 13 residues. The CDR3 DNA is TGTGCCAGCAGTGAGAGAAATATAAATGAAGCTTTCTTT. Its protein is CASSERNINEAFF.

The chain has TRBV18 and TRBJ2-3; 13 bases are shared with TRBD2. The CDR3 totals 17 residues. Germline V gives CDR1 KGHSH, CDR2 LQKENI. J lost 4 bases, V lost 5 bases, and 9 bases had no gene match. CDR3 DNA: TGTGCCAGCTCAACAACTAGCGGGAGGGCCGTTGCAGATACGCAGTATTTT. The encoded protein is CASSTTSGRAVADTQYF.

Only one count was recorded for this clone. This specimen includes other DNA sequences encoding the same CDR3. The CDR3 sequence is CAWSVRGNQPQHF. The CDR3 region has the DNA TGTGCCTGGAGTGTACGTGGCAATCAGCCCCAGCATTTT. The chain recombines TRBV30 with TRBJ1-5; D is ambiguous. The germline V gene encodes CDR1 GTSNPN and CDR2 SVGIG (reference sequence). V was shortened by 0 bases and J by 2 bases, with 5 bases between the two germline ends. The CDR3 is 13 residues long.

V is TRBV6-1 and J is TRBJ2-5, with 7 bases matching TRBD1. Per germline, CDR1 MNHNS and CDR2 SASEGT. CDR3 length equals 16 residues. The junction had 8 bases not matched to a gene; V was cut back by 3 bases and J by 1 base. For the CDR3, the DNA is TGTGCCAGCAGTGATCTAGGCAGGGGGAGCCAAGAGACCCAGTACTTC. This translates into CASSDLGRGSQETQYF.

This chain connects TRBV15 to TRBJ2-1, with D unclear. The CDR3 totals 15 residues. In germline, CDR1 is LNHNV, CDR2 YYDKDF (reference sequence). Trimming cost V 0 bases and J 1 base, with 7 bases left between them. Here the CDR3 DNA reads TGTGCCACCAGCAGAGATCCAGCTTCCTACAATGAGCAGTTCTTC. Amino acids: CATSRDPASYNEQFF.

The chain uses TRBV5-6 and TRBJ1-3, with a possible D match to TRBD1 (6 bases). The CDR3 spans 16 residues. Germline V gene lookup returns CDR1 SGHDT and CDR2 YYEEEE. Trimming removed 0 bases at V and 0 bases at J, with 10 bases between. CDR3 in DNA: TGTGCCAGCAGCTTGGACAGGGCCTCCTCTGGAAACACCATATATTTT. Its translation: CASSLDRASSGNTIYF.

The chain carries TRBV15 and TRBJ2-3; TRBD2 aligns across 11 bases. Germline values: CDR1 LNHNV, CDR2 YYDKDF (reference sequence). This CDR3 comprises 16 residues. V lost 2 bases and J lost 4; bases outside the gene matches: 5. Here the CDR3 DNA reads TGTGCCACCAGCAGACGTCTAGCGGGAGGCTCAGATACGCAGTATTTT. Residues: CATSRRLAGGSDTQYF.

The chain combines TRBV19 with TRBJ1-5; the match to TRBD1 covers 9 bases. V shed 3 bases and J 5 bases; nucleotides not matched to a gene: 14. CDR3 length equals 18 residues. The germline CDR1 and CDR2 sequences are LNHDA and SQIVND (reference sequence). The CDR3 loop reads CASSILDILGQGYQPQHF. The CDR3, as DNA: TGTGCCAGTAGTATCTTAGATATCTTGGGACAGGGATATCAGCCCCAGCATTTT.

In its sample, this clone was seen a few times. CDR3: CASSVTGFNGYTF. The CDR3 DNA is TGTGCCAGCAGCGTGACAGGGTTTAATGGCTACACCTTC. The V gene is TRBV2, the J gene TRBJ1-2; 7 bases are shared with TRBD1. Germline loops: CDR1 SNHLY, CDR2 FYNNEI. This CDR3 is built from 13 residues. The ends lost 6 bases at V and 6 bases at J; junction bases unmatched: 7.

J is TRBJ1-4 and V is TRBV6-6; no reliable D call. Germline CDR1 is MNHNY and CDR2 is SVGAGI (reference sequence). This CDR3 contains 13 residues. The V gene lost 6 bases and the J gene lost 11 bases, with 16 bases spanning the gap. The CDR3 DNA reads as TGTGCCAGCAGCTCACTTCAGGTGGAGAAACTGTTTTTT. This gives the protein CASSSLQVEKLFF.